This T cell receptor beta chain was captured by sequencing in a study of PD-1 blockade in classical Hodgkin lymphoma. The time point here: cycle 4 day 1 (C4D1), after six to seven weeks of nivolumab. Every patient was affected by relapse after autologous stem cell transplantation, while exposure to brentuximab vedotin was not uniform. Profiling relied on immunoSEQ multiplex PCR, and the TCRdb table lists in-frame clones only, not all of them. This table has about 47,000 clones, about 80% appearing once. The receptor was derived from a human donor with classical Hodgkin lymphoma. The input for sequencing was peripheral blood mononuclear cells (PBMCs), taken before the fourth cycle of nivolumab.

The CDR3: CASRGTVYGYTF. The CDR3 DNA follows: TGTGCCAGCAGGGGGACGGTCTATGGCTACACCTTC. The chain joins TRBV6-6 to TRBJ1-2, with D possibly matching TRBD1 (5 bases). Trimming pared 6 bases from V and 4 bases from J, leaving 9 bases between. The CDR3 contains 12 residues. Germline V gene lookup returns CDR1 MNHNY and CDR2 SVGAGI (reference sequence).